This T cell receptor (beta chain) was sequenced for a study of PD-L1 blockade in urothelial cancer. Across the whole study: Atezolizumab (1,200 mg intravenously every 3 weeks) began around 2014 for patients. Once treatment had started, blood was analyzed at 3 weeks (second dose) and again at 6 weeks. A median blood sample held about 140,000 T cells and tens of thousands of unique TCRs.

Time point meaning: peripheral blood 6 weeks after treatment start. The authors spiked synthetic TCR analog templates into each PCR. The table came from immunoSEQ multiplex PCR; TCRdb's copy has only in-frame clones and leaves some out. The repertoire includes 48,000 or so clones, about four fifths of them detected once, and approximately 8.8% sits in the top ten. V lost 7 bases and J lost 5; bases outside the gene matches: 7. The germline V gene has CDR1 SGHRS and CDR2 YFSETQ. The CDR3 contains 14 residues. The chain carries TRBV5-1 and TRBJ2-7, with TRBD2 matching 12 bases. The sequence was collected from a man aged 70-80 years with urothelial cancer. This specimen consisted of PBMCs, obtained around atezolizumab (anti-PD-L1) treatment. CDR3 DNA sequence: TGCGCCAGCGGCAGCCTAGCGGGAGGGAACGAGCAGTACTTC. Its translation is CASGSLAGGNEQYF.